This is a list of T cell receptor beta chains from one sample in a study of T cells in Graves' hyperthyroidism and ophthalmopathy. TCRdb re-called the multiplex PCR reads with MiXCR, one entry per CDR3 protein. This sample has about 350,000 distinct CDR3 sequences, with over 11% found just once. Input material: blood. These receptors originate from a woman aged 25-40 years with Graves' hyperthyroidism. Both conserved end residues are part of each CDR3. D genes are given only for firm matches. Size tells how often a clone was seen (once, few, many) or the class of an expanded clone, and some rows leave it out.

>.|TRBV20-1|many|TRBJ2-1
TGCAGTGCTAGAGGGTCCCACGGGGCTTCCTATGAGGGCAATGAGCAGTTCTTC
CSARGSHGASYEGNEQFF
>TRBD1|TRBV10-3|.|TRBJ1-6
TGTGCCTCAACGACAGGGGGCAGGAATTCACCCCTCCACTTT
CASTTGGRNSPLHF
>TRBD2|TRBV18|once|TRBJ2-5
TGTGCCAGCTCTCCGGGGGGAAACCAAGAGACCCAGTACTTC
CASSPGGNQETQYF
>.|TRBV2|many|TRBJ2-7
TGTGCCAGCAGTGAAGACAGGATCTACGAGCAGTACTTC
CASSEDRIYEQYF
>.|TRBV9|few|TRBJ1-1
TGTGCCAGCAGCAGCCACGGGGCCGGCACTGAAGCTTTCTTT
CASSSHGAGTEAFF
>TRBD1|TRBV27|.|TRBJ1-1
TGTGCCAGCAGTCCAGGGGGGGGCTGGACTGAAGCTTTCTTT
CASSPGGGWTEAFF
>TRBD2|TRBV12-3/TRBV12-4|many|TRBJ2-7
TGTGCCAGCAGTTTCGGCGGGAGCAACGAGCAGTACTTC
CASSFGGSNEQYF
>TRBD2|TRBV6-1|many|TRBJ2-3
TGTGCCAGCAGTTCTCCAGGACTAGCTACGCCAGCACATACGCAGTATTTT
CASSSPGLATPAHTQYF
>.|TRBV11-2|many|TRBJ2-2
TGTGCCAGCAGCCCGGTCGGAGGGGGCACCGGGGAGCTGTTTTTT
CASSPVGGGTGELFF
>.|TRBV28|many|TRBJ2-1
TGTGCCAGCAGTTCCGGGACCCCCAATGAGCAGTTCTTC
CASSSGTPNEQFF
>.|TRBV10-3|many|TRBJ2-5
TGTGCCGCCCGGACAGATCAAGAGACCCAGTACTTC
CAARTDQETQYF
>TRBD2|TRBV11-2|many|TRBJ2-3
TGTGCCAGCAGGTCTACACGGGGGGGGCTGAAAGATACGCAGTATTTT
CASRSTRGGLKDTQYF
>.|TRBV12-3/TRBV12-4|many|TRBJ2-7
TGTGCCAGCAGTACTTCCGGAGGTGAATCCTACGAGCAGTACTTC
CASSTSGGESYEQYF
>.|TRBV9|.|TRBJ2-7
TGTGCCAGCAGCGTAGGTGGGGGAAACTACGAGCAGTACTTC
CASSVGGGNYEQYF
>TRBD1|TRBV20-1|few|TRBJ2-7
TGCAGTGCTAGAAGTGTCTGGGACAGCCTCTACGAGCAGTACTTC
CSARSVWDSLYEQYF
>.|TRBV14|many|TRBJ2-7
TGTGCCAGCAGCCAACGTCCGACTAGTACGAACGAGCAGTACTTC
CASSQRPTSTNEQYF
>TRBD2|TRBV2|many|TRBJ2-1
TGTGCCAGCAGTGCCAGGTGGGCGGGAGCCCACAATGAGCAGTTCTTC
CASSARWAGAHNEQFF
>TRBD2|TRBV9|.|TRBJ2-1
TGTGCCAGCAGCGTAAATTGGGGGGGTGGGAATGAGCAGTTCTTC
CASSVNWGGGNEQFF
>TRBD2|TRBV20-1|many|TRBJ2-3
TGCAGTGCTACCGAGTTAGCGGGGCGCACAGATACGCAGTATTTT
CSATELAGRTDTQYF
>TRBD2|TRBV28|many|TRBJ2-7
TGTGCCAGCAACTCGGGAGGCCTTTTCCAGCAGTACTTC
CASNSGGLFQQYF
>.|TRBV6-1|once|TRBJ1-6
TGTGCCAGCAGCCCGCCCGGGACGGTGGCTTCACCCCTCCACTTT
CASSPPGTVASPLHF
>TRBD1|TRBV5-1|.|TRBJ2-1
TGCGCCAGCAGCTTGGTGCAGGGGGCTAGTAATGAGCAGTTCTTC
CASSLVQGASNEQFF
>TRBD2|TRBV29-1|few|TRBJ2-1
TGCAGCGTTGGATGGGTGGCTAGCGGGAGGACAAATGAGCAGTTCTTC
CSVGWVASGRTNEQFF
>TRBD1|TRBV5-1|few|TRBJ2-2
TGCGCCAGCAGCCCCCGCGGCCGGGACAGGGTTGTCGGGGAGCTGTTTTTT
CASSPRGRDRVVGELFF
>.|TRBV7-9|many|TRBJ1-1
TGTGCCAGCAGCTTTGATCAAGACAGGAGGGCCACAGCTTTCTTT
CASSFDQDRRATAFF
>.|TRBV7-9|many|TRBJ2-7
TGTGCCAGCGCAAGGGACAAAGCCTACGAGCAGTACTTC
CASARDKAYEQYF
>.|TRBV11-1|many|TRBJ1-6
TGTGCCAGCAGCTTCGACAGCTTTAATTCACCCCTCCACTTT
CASSFDSFNSPLHF
>TRBD2|TRBV20-1|.|TRBJ2-1
TGCAGTGCTAGAGAGGGTGCACGGACTAGCGGGAGGGACAATGAGCAGTTCTTC
CSAREGARTSGRDNEQFF
>TRBD2|TRBV28|few|TRBJ2-3
TGTGCCAGCATCAAGTTTCCGGCGGGAGGTGCAGATACGCAGTATTTT
CASIKFPAGGADTQYF
>TRBD1|TRBV20-1|many|TRBJ1-4
TGCAGTGCATCCGGACAGGGAGGTGAAAAACTGTTTTTT
CSASGQGGEKLFF
>TRBD1|TRBV20-1|many|TRBJ1-5
TGCAGTGCTCAGGCAGGGGGCAGCAATCAGCCCCAGCATTTT
CSAQAGGSNQPQHF
>.|TRBV7-9|.|TRBJ1-2
TGTGCCAGCAGCCCACTATCAGAGACAATCAGCTATGGCTACACCTTC
CASSPLSETISYGYTF
>.|TRBV5-1|many|TRBJ2-2
TGCGCCAGCAGCTTGACAGGGAATACCGGGGAGCTGTTTTTT
CASSLTGNTGELFF
>.|TRBV29-1|many|TRBJ2-7
TGCAGCGTGGGGAGCGCCTTCTCCTACGAGCAGTACTTC
CSVGSAFSYEQYF
>TRBD2|TRBV6-4|many|TRBJ2-5
TGTGCCAGCAGCCAGACTAGCGGGAGTCAGGAGACCCAGTACTTC
CASSQTSGSQETQYF
>.|TRBV28|many|TRBJ2-7
TGTGCCAGCAGTTTAGGGGAATCCGCCCACGAGCAGTACTTC
CASSLGESAHEQYF
>.|TRBV28|many|TRBJ1-5
TGTGCCAGCACTCGAGGGGTGCAGCCCCAGCATTTT
CASTRGVQPQHF
>.|TRBV28|many|TRBJ1-1
TGTGCCAGCAGTTTATATCCCGAGGCCACTGAAGCTTTCTTT
CASSLYPEATEAFF
>.|TRBV28|many|TRBJ2-7
TGTGCCAGCTCCATAAGAGACAGACTCTCCTACGAGCAGTACTTC
CASSIRDRLSYEQYF
>.|TRBV19|.|TRBJ2-5
TGTGCCAGTAGTTCCCTCCGGACCCAAGAGACCCAGTACTTC
CASSSLRTQETQYF
>TRBD1|TRBV6-1|few|TRBJ2-7
TGTGCCAGCAGGATCCGACAGGGGGGATCCTACGAGCAGTACTTC
CASRIRQGGSYEQYF
>.|TRBV25-1|few|TRBJ2-7
TGTGCCAGTATGGGCCATTATGGTAACGAGCAGTACTTC
CASMGHYGNEQYF
>TRBD1|TRBV18|.|TRBJ1-1
TGTGCCAGCTCCCCTGGGACAGGGCAGAACACTGAAGCTTTCTTT
CASSPGTGQNTEAFF
>.|TRBV7-6|.|TRBJ2-1
TGTGCCAGCAGTGCTAGCTTGGATGAGCAGTTCTTC
CASSASLDEQFF
>.|TRBV28|many|TRBJ2-7
TGTGCCAGCAGTTTAGGTAGCGGAACCTACGAGCAGTACTTC
CASSLGSGTYEQYF
>.|TRBV12-3/TRBV12-4|few|TRBJ2-3
TGTGCCAGCAGTTCCCTACCTGCAGATACGCAGTATTTT
CASSSLPADTQYF
>.|TRBV19|.|TRBJ2-2
TGTGCCAGTAACAGACAAAAGAACACCGGGGAGCTGTTTTTT
CASNRQKNTGELFF
>.|TRBV29-1|.|TRBJ2-1
TGCAGCGTTGAAGATCTTCGGGCACTTGAGCAGTTCTTC
CSVEDLRALEQFF
>TRBD1|TRBV25-1|few|TRBJ1-2
TGTGCCAGCAGCTCCGAGACAGGGGCTAACGGCTACACCTTC
CASSSETGANGYTF